This T cell receptor (beta chain) appears in the sequencing data of a study of blood T cell repertoires in COVID-19. Study at large: Specimens from acute and convalescent COVID-19 originated in the United States, Italy and Spain. T cells, B-cell-depleted T cells, or PBMCs provided the cDNA or gDNA that served as material.

The authors' processing: Estimates of nucleated cell counts were drawn from the amplification of reference gene primers. TCRdb's copy holds only in-frame clones and misses some; the assay was immunoSEQ multiplex PCR. D and trimming were read from the DNA, whereas the V and J calls and clone size are those reported in that table. The repertoire holds a few hundred thousand clones, with around 87% as singletons. In germline, CDR1 is MGHRA, CDR2 YSYEKL. CDR3 length: 19 residues. V was cut by 2 bases and J by 6 bases, with 25 bases left in between. The sequence was obtained from a woman in her 70s with active or convalescent COVID-19. The chain uses TRBV4-1 and TRBJ2-2, with a weak D call TRBD1 (6 bases). The sample comprised peripheral blood. CDR3 in amino acids: CASSQPRLDSKGDAGELFF. CDR3 bases: TGCGCCAGCAGCCAACCGAGATTGGACAGCAAGGGAGATGCCGGGGAGCTGTTTTTT.